The rows below give T cell receptor beta chains drawn from one sample of a study of blood T cell repertoires in COVID-19. Profiling relied on immunoSEQ multiplex PCR, and the TCRdb table lists in-frame clones only, not all of them. Among about 24,000 clones listed, around 86% were seen once. The sequenced material came from peripheral blood. These receptor sequences come from a human donor with active COVID-19. The donor label of this sample is uncertain. The CDR3 runs from the conserved cysteine through the conserved F or W. Each record gives: J gene, V gene, D gene, clone size, CDR3 protein, CDR3 DNA. The D gene is left open where the match is weak. Size values are once, few and many counts, or a class for expanded clones, and some rows have none.

j_call: TRBJ1-2; v_call: TRBV28; d_call: TRBD1; clone_size: NA; cdr3_aa: CASSLYRGFNYGYTF; cdr3_nt: TGTGCCAGCAGTTTATACAGGGGCTTTAACTATGGCTACACCTTC
j_call: TRBJ1-1; v_call: TRBV7-3; d_call: TRBD1; clone_size: NA; cdr3_aa: CASSLTWDRNTEAFF; cdr3_nt: TGTGCCAGCAGCCTGACATGGGACAGGAACACTGAAGCTTTCTTT
j_call: TRBJ1-2; v_call: TRBV28; d_call: TRBD1; clone_size: few; cdr3_aa: CASSSGQGSYGYTF; cdr3_nt: TGTGCCAGCAGTTCAGGACAGGGGAGCTATGGCTACACCTTC
j_call: TRBJ1-3; v_call: TRBV28; d_call: TRBD1; clone_size: NA; cdr3_aa: CASSPGAGGFLQLRNTIYF; cdr3_nt: TGTGCCAGCAGTCCCGGGGCAGGGGGATTTCTACAATTGAGAAACACCATATATTTT
j_call: TRBJ1-5; v_call: TRBV19; d_call: TRBD1; clone_size: few; cdr3_aa: CASSTTGGLQPQHF; cdr3_nt: TGTGCCAGTAGTACAACAGGGGGCCTACAGCCCCAGCATTTT
j_call: TRBJ2-2; v_call: TRBV11-2; d_call: TRBD1; clone_size: NA; cdr3_aa: CASGPRQGADAGELFF; cdr3_nt: TGTGCCAGCGGTCCGCGACAGGGGGCAGATGCCGGGGAGCTGTTTTTT
j_call: TRBJ2-5; v_call: TRBV4-1; d_call: TRBD2; clone_size: NA; cdr3_aa: CASSQDQRGGLETQYF; cdr3_nt: TGCGCCAGCAGCCAAGATCAAAGGGGAGGGCTAGAGACCCAGTACTTC
j_call: TRBJ1-6; v_call: TRBV27; d_call: NA; clone_size: few; cdr3_aa: CASSSSYNSPLHF; cdr3_nt: TGTGCCAGCAGCAGCTCCTATAATTCACCCCTCCACTTT
j_call: TRBJ2-7; v_call: TRBV5-1; d_call: NA; clone_size: NA; cdr3_aa: CASSLGQAAYEQYF; cdr3_nt: TGCGCCAGCAGCTTGGGCCAGGCCGCCTACGAGCAGTACTTC
j_call: TRBJ1-2; v_call: TRBV5-1; d_call: TRBD1; clone_size: NA; cdr3_aa: CASSITGERGYTF; cdr3_nt: TGCGCCAGCAGCATTACAGGGGAGCGTGGCTACACCTTC
j_call: TRBJ2-1; v_call: TRBV15; d_call: NA; clone_size: NA; cdr3_aa: CATLPPGSYNEQFF; cdr3_nt: TGTGCCACCCTCCCCCCCGGCTCCTACAATGAGCAGTTCTTC
j_call: TRBJ2-7; v_call: TRBV7-8; d_call: TRBD1; clone_size: NA; cdr3_aa: CASSLDGTGSYEQYF; cdr3_nt: TGTGCCAGCAGCTTAGACGGGACAGGCTCCTACGAGCAGTACTTC
j_call: TRBJ2-7; v_call: TRBV4-3; d_call: TRBD2; clone_size: NA; cdr3_aa: CASSQLCLAVEQYF; cdr3_nt: TGCGCCAGCAGCCAACTCTGTCTAGCGGTCGAGCAGTACTTC
j_call: TRBJ2-2; v_call: TRBV27; d_call: NA; clone_size: NA; cdr3_aa: CASSPYTGELFF; cdr3_nt: TGTGCCAGCAGTCCGTATACCGGGGAGCTGTTTTTT
j_call: TRBJ2-5; v_call: TRBV3-1/TRBV3-2; d_call: NA; clone_size: NA; cdr3_aa: CASRLDLQETQYF; cdr3_nt: TGTGCCAGCAGACTAGACCTCCAAGAGACCCAGTACTTC
j_call: TRBJ2-7; v_call: TRBV28; d_call: TRBD1; clone_size: NA; cdr3_aa: CASTQTGPSYEQYF; cdr3_nt: TGTGCCAGCACTCAGACAGGGCCCTCCTACGAGCAGTACTTC
j_call: TRBJ2-7; v_call: TRBV9; d_call: NA; clone_size: NA; cdr3_aa: CASSVADRSYEQYF; cdr3_nt: TGTGCCAGCAGCGTAGCAGACAGATCCTACGAGCAGTACTTC
j_call: TRBJ1-1; v_call: TRBV18; d_call: NA; clone_size: NA; cdr3_aa: CASSPPGQGQAFF; cdr3_nt: TGTGCCAGCTCACCACCAGGCCAGGGCCAAGCTTTCTTT
j_call: TRBJ1-2; v_call: TRBV9; d_call: NA; clone_size: few; cdr3_aa: CASSAGPYGYTF; cdr3_nt: TGTGCCAGCAGCGCAGGGCCCTATGGCTACACCTTC
j_call: TRBJ2-1; v_call: TRBV3-1/TRBV3-2; d_call: NA; clone_size: once; cdr3_aa: CASSQGQRSEQFF; cdr3_nt: TGTGCCAGCAGCCAAGGCCAGCGATCTGAGCAGTTCTTC
j_call: TRBJ2-1; v_call: TRBV2; d_call: NA; clone_size: NA; cdr3_aa: CASSVGGSYNEQFF; cdr3_nt: TGTGCCAGCAGTGTGGGGGGCTCCTACAATGAGCAGTTCTTC
j_call: TRBJ1-6; v_call: TRBV29-1; d_call: TRBD1; clone_size: NA; cdr3_aa: CSAGTGEGPLHF; cdr3_nt: TGCAGCGCGGGGACAGGGGAGGGACCCCTCCACTTT
j_call: TRBJ2-7; v_call: TRBV7-9; d_call: NA; clone_size: NA; cdr3_aa: CASSLDSHEQYF; cdr3_nt: TGTGCCAGCAGCTTAGATAGCCACGAGCAGTACTTC
j_call: TRBJ2-5; v_call: TRBV6-5; d_call: TRBD2; clone_size: NA; cdr3_aa: CASSERGEYQETQYF; cdr3_nt: TGTGCCAGCAGCGAGCGGGGGGAATACCAAGAGACCCAGTACTTC
j_call: TRBJ1-1; v_call: TRBV5-1; d_call: NA; clone_size: NA; cdr3_aa: CASSPSPGPNTEAFF; cdr3_nt: TGCGCCAGCAGCCCATCCCCAGGTCCGAACACTGAAGCTTTCTTT
j_call: TRBJ1-4; v_call: TRBV7-9; d_call: TRBD1; clone_size: NA; cdr3_aa: CASSLQGALVEKLFF; cdr3_nt: TGTGCCAGCAGCTTACAGGGGGCGTTGGTCGAAAAACTGTTTTTT
j_call: TRBJ2-1; v_call: TRBV5-6; d_call: NA; clone_size: NA; cdr3_aa: CASSLGDTTYNEQFF; cdr3_nt: TGTGCCAGCAGCCTGGGGGACACAACATACAATGAGCAGTTCTTC
j_call: TRBJ1-3; v_call: TRBV3-1/TRBV3-2; d_call: TRBD1; clone_size: NA; cdr3_aa: CASSQELYPTGGGNTIYF; cdr3_nt: TGTGCCAGCAGCCAAGAACTGTATCCGACAGGGGGAGGAAACACCATATATTTT
j_call: TRBJ2-7; v_call: TRBV7-9; d_call: NA; clone_size: NA; cdr3_aa: CASSLEGGYEQYF; cdr3_nt: TGTGCCAGCAGCTTAGAAGGGGGCTACGAGCAGTACTTC
j_call: TRBJ1-4; v_call: TRBV5-5; d_call: NA; clone_size: once; cdr3_aa: CASSSTGTANEKLFF; cdr3_nt: TGTGCCAGCAGCTCCACCGGGACTGCGAATGAAAAACTGTTTTTT
j_call: TRBJ2-3; v_call: TRBV5-6; d_call: NA; clone_size: NA; cdr3_aa: CASSLPSTDTQYF; cdr3_nt: TGTGCCAGCAGCCTCCCTAGCACAGATACGCAGTATTTT
j_call: TRBJ1-3; v_call: TRBV7-9; d_call: NA; clone_size: few; cdr3_aa: CASSLQAYTIYF; cdr3_nt: TGTGCCAGCAGCTTACAGGCATACACCATATATTTT
j_call: TRBJ2-3; v_call: TRBV7-3; d_call: NA; clone_size: once; cdr3_aa: CASSFGGPSTDTQYF; cdr3_nt: TGTGCCAGCAGCTTTGGCGGGCCGAGCACAGATACGCAGTATTTT
j_call: TRBJ2-1; v_call: TRBV10-3; d_call: NA; clone_size: NA; cdr3_aa: CAISPEAGEQFF; cdr3_nt: TGTGCCATCAGTCCAGAAGCGGGCGAGCAGTTCTTC
j_call: TRBJ2-7; v_call: TRBV11-3; d_call: NA; clone_size: NA; cdr3_aa: CASSLQAGLAIYEQYF; cdr3_nt: TGTGCCAGCAGCTTACAAGCGGGTCTTGCAATTTACGAGCAGTACTTC
j_call: TRBJ2-1; v_call: TRBV13; d_call: TRBD2; clone_size: NA; cdr3_aa: CASSAHPSLAGASHEQFF; cdr3_nt: TGTGCCAGCAGCGCCCACCCCTCTCTAGCGGGTGCGAGCCATGAGCAGTTCTTC
j_call: TRBJ2-1; v_call: TRBV19; d_call: NA; clone_size: NA; cdr3_aa: CASSVIYNEQFF; cdr3_nt: TGTGCCAGTAGTGTCATTTACAATGAGCAGTTCTTC
j_call: TRBJ1-2; v_call: TRBV5-1; d_call: TRBD1; clone_size: once; cdr3_aa: CASSLDPGQADGYTF; cdr3_nt: TGCGCCAGCAGCTTGGATCCCGGACAGGCGGATGGCTACACCTTC
j_call: TRBJ1-5; v_call: TRBV9; d_call: NA; clone_size: NA; cdr3_aa: CASSENHSNQPQHF; cdr3_nt: TGTGCCAGCAGCGAAAATCATAGCAATCAGCCCCAGCATTTT
j_call: TRBJ2-5; v_call: TRBV4-1; d_call: TRBD2; clone_size: NA; cdr3_aa: CASGLAGGQGETQYF; cdr3_nt: TGCGCCAGTGGACTAGCGGGGGGGCAGGGAGAGACCCAGTACTTC